This TCR beta chain emerged from a study of TIL therapy for anti-PD-1-resistant metastatic lung cancer. Overall study context: Half of patients were current or former smokers. Tumors carried a median roughly 1.5 non-synonymous mutations per megabase.

V was pared by 5 bases and J by 8 bases, with 16 bases of the junction left unmatched. Germline V gene data show CDR1 as SGHRS and CDR2 as YFSETQ. The CDR3 is 17 amino acids. Described time point: pre-treatment sample, taken before nivolumab and TIL therapy. Stage 4 NSCLC adults joined between October 2017 and January 2020. The libraries were made with immunoSEQ v3. Some clones are missing from TCRdb's copy, which holds only in-frame ones; the method was immunoSEQ multiplex PCR. The sample has just under 60,000 clones, roughly two thirds seen once; the top ten hold roughly 7%. The sample was blood, taken at baseline. This sequence joins TRBV5-1 and TRBJ2-1, with 10 bases that match TRBD2. This clonotype originated in a person between 25 and 80 years old with non-small cell lung cancer. CDR3 in amino acids: CASSMPNWTSGGDEQFF. The CDR3 DNA sequence: TGCGCCAGCAGTATGCCAAACTGGACTAGCGGTGGGGATGAGCAGTTCTTC.